This paragraph covers one T cell receptor (beta chain) sequence. This clonotype came up many times. The antigen it recognizes is unknown. Base qualities are not at hand, and no much larger clone is one base apart. The sample is drawn from a study (dated by TCRdb to about 2016). The cysteine opens and the phenylalanine closes a CDR3 of 13 amino acids. This entry keeps only the CDR3 DNA: 39 bases, framed from base 1. Deletion took 4 bases off V and 7 bases off J, with a span of 17 bases between the germline ends. Taken from the germline V gene (reference sequence), the CDR1 and CDR2 loops are DFQATT and SNEGSKA. The library was built by means of RT-PCR. For sequencing, an Illumina MiSeq was employed. The public sequencing data were trimmed at Q25 with fastp and processed into clonotypes with MiXCR by TCRdb, which kept only in-frame beta chains. Rows with one shared CDR3 protein collapse into an entry with the most common genes and DNA. A total of more than 550,000 distinct CDR3 sequences appear in this sample, 13% to 15% of them only once. 3.6% of the sample comes from the top ten.

The source of this sequence is a female donor in good health, serving as a healthy control. What was sequenced was memory CD4+ T cells from blood. This chain is built from TRBV20-1 and TRBJ2-7; there is no confident call for the D gene. CDR3 sequence: CSAIGRKFSEQYF. The DNA reads as follows: TGCAGTGCTATCGGACGGAAATTTTCTGAGCAGTACTTC.